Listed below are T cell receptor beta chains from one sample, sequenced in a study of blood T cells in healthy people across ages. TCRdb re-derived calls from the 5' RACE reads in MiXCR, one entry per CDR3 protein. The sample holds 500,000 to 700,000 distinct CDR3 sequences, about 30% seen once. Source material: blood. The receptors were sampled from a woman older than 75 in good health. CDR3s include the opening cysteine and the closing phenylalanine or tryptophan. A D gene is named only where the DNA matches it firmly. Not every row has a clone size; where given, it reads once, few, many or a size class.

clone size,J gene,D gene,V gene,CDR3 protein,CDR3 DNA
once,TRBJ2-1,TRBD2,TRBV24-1,CATSALGGGPGDEQFF,TGTGCCACCAGCGCCCTCGGGGGGGGCCCAGGCGATGAGCAGTTCTTC
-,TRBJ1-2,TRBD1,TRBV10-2,CASSEGTTGFDYGYTF,TGCGCCAGCAGTGAGGGGACGACAGGGTTTGACTATGGCTACACCTTC
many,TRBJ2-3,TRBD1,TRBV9,CASSPRQGSLGLQYF,TGTGCCAGCAGCCCGAGACAGGGGTCCCTCGGATTGCAGTATTTT
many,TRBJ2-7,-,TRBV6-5,CATSVTSSYEQYF,TGTGCCACTAGTGTCACGAGCTCCTACGAGCAGTACTTC
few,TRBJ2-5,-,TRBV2,CASLGQSMETQYF,TGTGCCAGTCTCGGACAGAGTATGGAGACCCAGTACTTC
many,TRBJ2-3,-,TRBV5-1,CASSGETGPRGTQYF,TGCGCCAGCAGCGGTGAGACTGGCCCCCGGGGAACGCAGTATTTT
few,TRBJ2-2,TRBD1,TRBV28,CASRKGQGVPGELFF,TGTGCCAGCAGGAAAGGACAGGGGGTCCCCGGGGAGCTGTTTTTT
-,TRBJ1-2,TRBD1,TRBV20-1,CSTRPQGQVAYGYTF,TGCAGTACTAGACCCCAAGGACAGGTCGCCTATGGCTACACCTTC
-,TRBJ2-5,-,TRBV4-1,CASSQVGQETQYF,TGCGCCAGCAGCCAAGTTGGACAAGAGACCCAGTACTTC
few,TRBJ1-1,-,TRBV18,CASSQRGMGSGTEAFF,TGTGCCAGCTCACAACGAGGGATGGGTTCTGGCACTGAAGCTTTCTTT
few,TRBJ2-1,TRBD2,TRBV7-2,CASSLGGAEFF,TGTGCCAGCAGCCTCGGGGGGGCCGAGTTCTTC
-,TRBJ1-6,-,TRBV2,CASRSGGRANSPLHF,TGTGCCAGCAGATCGGGAGGCAGGGCGAATTCACCCCTCCACTTT
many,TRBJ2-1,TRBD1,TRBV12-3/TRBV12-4,CASSQGMGGTGIYNEQFF,TGTGCCAGCAGCCAAGGGATGGGGGGGACAGGGATATACAATGAGCAGTTCTTC
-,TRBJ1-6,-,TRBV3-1,CASSQQVASPLHF,TGTGCCAGCAGCCAACAGGTTGCTTCACCCCTCCACTTT
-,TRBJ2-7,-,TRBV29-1,CSLRGAKDGEQYF,TGCAGTCTTCGGGGGGCAAAAGATGGCGAGCAGTACTTC
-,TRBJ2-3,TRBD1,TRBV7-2,CASSLAGTGGYF,TGTGCCAGCAGCTTAGCCGGGACAGGTGGGTATTTT
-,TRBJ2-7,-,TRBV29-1,CSVGGGGGGSEQYF,TGCAGCGTTGGAGGTGGAGGGGGAGGCTCCGAGCAGTACTTC
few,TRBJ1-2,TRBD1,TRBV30,CAWTRDRVGYGYTF,TGTGCCTGGACCCGAGACAGGGTCGGCTATGGCTACACCTTC
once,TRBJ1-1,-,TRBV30,CAWSKGGNTEAFF,TGTGCCTGGTCTAAGGGGGGGAACACTGAAGCTTTCTTT
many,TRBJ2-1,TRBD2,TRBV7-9,CASSYPGGRKDNEQFF,TGTGCCAGCAGCTACCCGGGAGGTCGGAAGGACAATGAGCAGTTCTTC
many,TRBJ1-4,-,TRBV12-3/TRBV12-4,CASSPGTLNEKLFF,TGTGCCAGCAGTCCGGGAACACTTAATGAAAAACTGTTTTTT
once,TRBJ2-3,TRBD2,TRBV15,CATSRAGEGADTQYF,TGTGCCACCAGCAGAGCTGGGGAGGGCGCAGATACGCAGTATTTT